Listed below are T cell receptor beta chains from one sample, sequenced in a study of CD8 T cells in ankylosing spondylitis. MiXCR was run by TCRdb on the 5' RACE reads, yielding one entry per CDR3 protein. Of more than 500,000 distinct CDR3 sequences in the sample, less than 6% were seen once. Sample: blood, either unsorted or a sorted T cell fraction (not recorded which). The receptors here all came from a male donor with ankylosing spondylitis. CDR3s include the opening cysteine and the closing phenylalanine or tryptophan. A D gene is named only where the DNA matches it firmly. Only part of the rows carry a size: once, few, many, or a class if the clone is expanded.

j_call,v_call,d_call,clone_size,cdr3_nt,cdr3_aa
TRBJ2-1,TRBV5-1,TRBD2,many,TGCGCCAGCAGCTTGGGAGGCACTAGCGACAATGAGCAGTTCTTC,CASSLGGTSDNEQFF
TRBJ2-5,TRBV5-1,NA,many,TGCGCCAGCAGCATATACAGACAAGAGACCCAGTACTTC,CASSIYRQETQYF
TRBJ2-7,TRBV4-3,NA,many,TGCGCCAGCAGCCAAGTGACCAGGACCTACGAGCAGTACTTC,CASSQVTRTYEQYF
TRBJ2-3,TRBV29-1,NA,few,TGCAGCGTTTTTGGCGTAGATACGCAGTATTTT,CSVFGVDTQYF
TRBJ1-5,TRBV12-3/TRBV12-4,NA,many,TGTGCCAGCAGTCTCCGAGGGGGGGTTCTTGGAAATCAGCCCCAGCATTTT,CASSLRGGVLGNQPQHF
TRBJ1-5,TRBV5-1,TRBD1,many,TGCGCCAGCAGCTTGGGGACAGGTCCAAATCAGCCCCAGCATTTT,CASSLGTGPNQPQHF
TRBJ1-1,TRBV18,TRBD1,many,TGTGCCAGCTCACCTACCGGGACAGGGCCGACTGAAGCTTTCTTT,CASSPTGTGPTEAFF
TRBJ2-7,TRBV7-2,NA,NA,TGTGCCAGCAGCATAGGACAGTACGAGCAGTACTTC,CASSIGQYEQYF
TRBJ2-1,TRBV7-2,NA,many,TGTGCCAGCAGCTTATCGGGGGTAGGGCGAGGTGAGCAGTTCTTC,CASSLSGVGRGEQFF
TRBJ2-5,TRBV20-1,NA,many,TGCAGTGCTTCCGGGGGGCCAGTGACCCAGTACTTC,CSASGGPVTQYF
TRBJ1-1,TRBV6-6,NA,many,TGTGCCAGCAGTTACGGCGTCACTGAAGCTTTCTTT,CASSYGVTEAFF
TRBJ2-3,TRBV29-1,NA,many,TGCAGCGCCTCAACAGGGAGTCCCCCCGATACGCAGTATTTT,CSASTGSPPDTQYF
TRBJ1-2,TRBV7-2,TRBD1,few,TGTGCCAGCAGCTTTAGGACAGGGGCCAACTATGGCTACACCTTC,CASSFRTGANYGYTF
TRBJ1-5,TRBV12-3/TRBV12-4,NA,few,TGTGCCAGCAGTTTAATTGGGTCTGGTCAGCCCCAGCATTTT,CASSLIGSGQPQHF
TRBJ2-3,TRBV28,NA,many,TGTGCCAGCAGTTTTTCGGGGGGCACAGATACGCAGTATTTT,CASSFSGGTDTQYF
TRBJ2-5,TRBV29-1,TRBD2,NA,TGCAGCGTTAATAAGTGGGCGGGGGGGGAGACCCAGTACTTC,CSVNKWAGGETQYF
TRBJ2-7,TRBV6-2/TRBV6-3,TRBD1,NA,TGTGCCAGCAGCACTCTTCCGGGACAGGGAACCTACGAGCAGTACTTC,CASSTLPGQGTYEQYF
TRBJ1-2,TRBV27,NA,NA,TGTGCCAGCAGTGCTGACAGGAACTATGGCTACACCTTC,CASSADRNYGYTF
TRBJ1-1,TRBV3-1,NA,few,TGTGCCAGCAGCCAAGCACAGGGTCGGATTCTGAACACTGAAGCTTTCTTT,CASSQAQGRILNTEAFF
TRBJ2-3,TRBV20-1,NA,many,TGCAGTGCTAGGTCCCGGGGCGGGGTCACAGATACGCAGTATTTT,CSARSRGGVTDTQYF
TRBJ1-2,TRBV20-1,TRBD1,NA,TGCAGTGCGCGACAGGGGATCGACTATGGCTACACCTTC,CSARQGIDYGYTF
TRBJ1-2,TRBV15,NA,NA,TGTGCCACCAGCAGAGAAGGAACAGGGTGGGACGGCTACACCTTC,CATSREGTGWDGYTF
TRBJ2-3,TRBV12-3/TRBV12-4,NA,many,TGTGCCAGCAGTTTAGACCACCCGGAAGATACGCAGTATTTT,CASSLDHPEDTQYF
TRBJ2-1,TRBV4-3,NA,many,TGCGCCAGCAGCCAAGAACGGACTATGAGCTCCTACAATGAGCAGTTCTTC,CASSQERTMSSYNEQFF
TRBJ1-3,TRBV29-1,NA,many,TGCAGCGTACTGCAGGGGCCCGGAAACACCATATATTTT,CSVLQGPGNTIYF
TRBJ1-2,TRBV20-1,NA,many,TGCAGTGTACTCACCTATGGCTACACCTTC,CSVLTYGYTF
TRBJ2-2,TRBV7-8,NA,many,TGTGCCAGCAACAACTGGCGCGAGGCCGGGGAGCTGTTTTTT,CASNNWREAGELFF
TRBJ2-3,TRBV29-1,NA,many,TGCAGCGTTCGTGATCCCTGGAGCACAGATACGCAGTATTTT,CSVRDPWSTDTQYF
TRBJ2-5,TRBV28,TRBD2,many,TGTGCCAGCAGCCTGTCCCCGGGACTAGCGGGGGGGCCTCGAGAGACCCAGTACTTC,CASSLSPGLAGGPRETQYF
TRBJ2-2,TRBV5-5,TRBD2,few,TGTGCCAGCAGCTCAACGGGGGGTCTGGCCGGGGAGCTGTTTTTT,CASSSTGGLAGELFF
TRBJ2-1,TRBV25-1,NA,many,TGTGCCAGCGGAGATGAGCAGTTCTTC,CASGDEQFF
TRBJ1-2,TRBV4-1,NA,once,TGCGCCAGCAGCGCCGGGGACCGCGGTGACTATGGCTACACCTTC,CASSAGDRGDYGYTF
TRBJ2-1,TRBV11-3,NA,few,TGTGCCAGCAGCTTAGGACCAGAGGGCAATGAGCAGTTCTTC,CASSLGPEGNEQFF
TRBJ2-7,TRBV11-2,TRBD1,NA,TGTGCCAGCAGCGGGACAGGCGTTCCCTACGAGCAGTACTTC,CASSGTGVPYEQYF
TRBJ2-2,TRBV4-2,NA,many,TGTGCCAGCAGCCAAAACGCCGCGAACACCGGGGAGCTGTTTTTT,CASSQNAANTGELFF
TRBJ1-6,TRBV28,NA,many,TGTGCCAGCTCCGCCCCCTCCTATAATTCACCCCTCCACTTT,CASSAPSYNSPLHF
TRBJ2-1,TRBV7-2,NA,many,TGTGCCAGCAGCTTAGGGCAGGGGATCCACAATGAGCAGTTCTTC,CASSLGQGIHNEQFF
TRBJ1-2,TRBV20-1,NA,many,TGCAGTGCTGATTCCGGGACCCCCATTTTCAGCTACACCTTC,CSADSGTPIFSYTF
TRBJ1-2,TRBV20-1,NA,many,TGCAGTGCTAGCAAGGGGGTTAGAGCCGGCTACACCTTC,CSASKGVRAGYTF